Listed below are T cell receptor beta chains from one sample, sequenced in a study of blood T cells in healthy people across ages. TCRdb analysed the 5' RACE reads with MiXCR anew, one entry per CDR3 protein. Here the sample spans fewer than 800,000 distinct CDR3 sequences, 32% being singletons. The specimen sequenced was blood. Receptor source: a woman aged 80 or older in good health. Each CDR3 is given with its conserved first and last residue. Fields, in order: V gene, clone size, D gene, J gene, CDR3 protein, CDR3 DNA. The D gene is left open where the match is weak. For some rows the clone size is stated as once, few or many, or as a class when expanded; others skip it.

v_call: TRBV5-1; clone_size: many; d_call: .; j_call: TRBJ1-1; cdr3_aa: CASSLDGRLNTEAFF; cdr3_nt: TGCGCCAGCAGCTTGGACGGCAGACTGAACACTGAAGCTTTCTTT
v_call: TRBV6-2/TRBV6-3; clone_size: many; d_call: .; j_call: TRBJ2-7; cdr3_aa: CASTPRRAYEQYF; cdr3_nt: TGTGCCAGCACCCCTCGTCGGGCCTACGAGCAGTACTTC
v_call: TRBV5-1; clone_size: many; d_call: .; j_call: TRBJ2-7; cdr3_aa: CASSLGGSSSYEQYF; cdr3_nt: TGCGCCAGCAGCTTGGGCGGTTCGAGCTCCTACGAGCAGTACTTC
v_call: TRBV15; clone_size: many; d_call: .; j_call: TRBJ2-7; cdr3_aa: CATSRDFRGLIGEQYF; cdr3_nt: TGTGCCACCAGCAGAGATTTTAGGGGGTTAATTGGCGAGCAGTACTTC
v_call: TRBV3-1; clone_size: many; d_call: .; j_call: TRBJ1-2; cdr3_aa: CASSGTEANYGYTF; cdr3_nt: TGTGCCAGCAGCGGCACCGAGGCTAACTATGGCTACACCTTC
v_call: TRBV20-1; clone_size: many; d_call: .; j_call: TRBJ1-2; cdr3_aa: CSARVAGINYGYTF; cdr3_nt: TGCAGTGCTAGAGTCGCAGGAATTAACTATGGCTACACCTTC
v_call: TRBV29-1; clone_size: .; d_call: .; j_call: TRBJ2-7; cdr3_aa: CSVVPRNGYEQYF; cdr3_nt: TGCAGCGTTGTGCCCCGTAATGGGTACGAGCAGTACTTC
v_call: TRBV18; clone_size: .; d_call: .; j_call: TRBJ2-5; cdr3_aa: CANSPAVQIGEQYF; cdr3_nt: TGTGCCAACTCACCAGCGGTTCAGATAGGTGAGCAGTACTTC
v_call: TRBV24-1; clone_size: many; d_call: TRBD2; j_call: TRBJ2-3; cdr3_aa: CATSETSGGLAQAQYF; cdr3_nt: TGTGCCACCAGTGAAACTAGCGGGGGGCTAGCCCAGGCTCAGTATTTT
v_call: TRBV19; clone_size: .; d_call: .; j_call: TRBJ2-3; cdr3_aa: CASQAGTDTQYF; cdr3_nt: TGTGCCAGTCAAGCGGGTACAGATACGCAGTATTTT
v_call: TRBV18; clone_size: many; d_call: .; j_call: TRBJ2-7; cdr3_aa: CASSPRSSVSSYEQYF; cdr3_nt: TGTGCCAGCTCACCGAGGTCGTCAGTAAGTTCCTACGAGCAGTACTTC
v_call: TRBV3-1; clone_size: .; d_call: TRBD2; j_call: TRBJ2-7; cdr3_aa: CASSPWEGMSSYNEQYF; cdr3_nt: TGTGCCAGCAGCCCGTGGGAGGGGATGAGCTCCTACAATGAGCAGTACTTC
v_call: TRBV6-1; clone_size: many; d_call: TRBD1; j_call: TRBJ1-1; cdr3_aa: CASRVQGIPEAFF; cdr3_nt: TGTGCCAGCAGGGTACAGGGGATCCCTGAAGCTTTCTTT
v_call: TRBV7-3; clone_size: many; d_call: .; j_call: TRBJ2-7; cdr3_aa: CASSPGGTPYEQYF; cdr3_nt: TGTGCCAGCAGCCCGGGCGGCACCCCCTACGAGCAGTACTTC
v_call: TRBV5-1; clone_size: .; d_call: TRBD1; j_call: TRBJ1-1; cdr3_aa: CASSRDRVTAEAFF; cdr3_nt: TGCGCCAGCAGCCGGGACAGGGTAACGGCTGAAGCTTTCTTT
v_call: TRBV28; clone_size: few; d_call: TRBD1; j_call: TRBJ2-7; cdr3_aa: CASSRQGASSYEQYF; cdr3_nt: TGTGCCAGCAGTCGACAGGGTGCCAGCTCCTACGAGCAGTACTTC
v_call: TRBV28; clone_size: .; d_call: .; j_call: TRBJ1-3; cdr3_aa: CASSDAGTTAGNTIYF; cdr3_nt: TGTGCCAGCAGTGACGCCGGGACAACGGCCGGAAACACCATATATTTT
v_call: TRBV7-2; clone_size: .; d_call: .; j_call: TRBJ1-3; cdr3_aa: CASSLGQLSGNTIYF; cdr3_nt: TGTGCCAGCAGTCTCGGACAGTTGTCTGGAAACACCATATATTTT
v_call: TRBV12-3/TRBV12-4; clone_size: many; d_call: TRBD1; j_call: TRBJ1-2; cdr3_aa: CASSLNLGQGRYGYTF; cdr3_nt: TGTGCCAGCAGTTTGAATCTGGGACAGGGACGCTATGGCTACACCTTC
v_call: TRBV12-3/TRBV12-4; clone_size: many; d_call: TRBD2; j_call: TRBJ2-5; cdr3_aa: CASSLALAGGPGETQYF; cdr3_nt: TGTGCCAGCAGTTTAGCACTAGCGGGGGGGCCAGGGGAGACCCAGTACTTC
v_call: TRBV27; clone_size: many; d_call: .; j_call: TRBJ2-7; cdr3_aa: CASTEGVPGHEQYF; cdr3_nt: TGTGCCAGCACCGAGGGGGTCCCAGGCCACGAGCAGTACTTC
v_call: TRBV5-1; clone_size: few; d_call: .; j_call: TRBJ1-5; cdr3_aa: CASSLGTVGNQPQHF; cdr3_nt: TGCGCCAGCAGCTTGGGGACGGTTGGGAATCAGCCCCAGCATTTT
v_call: TRBV29-1; clone_size: .; d_call: TRBD2; j_call: TRBJ2-5; cdr3_aa: CSVPGPLAGFSETQYF; cdr3_nt: TGCAGCGTCCCCGGCCCCCTAGCGGGATTTTCGGAGACCCAGTACTTC
v_call: TRBV3-1; clone_size: .; d_call: .; j_call: TRBJ2-2; cdr3_aa: CASSQGSRGTGELFF; cdr3_nt: TGTGCCAGCAGCCAAGGGTCCAGGGGAACCGGGGAGCTGTTTTTT
v_call: TRBV20-1; clone_size: many; d_call: TRBD2; j_call: TRBJ2-7; cdr3_aa: CSAPTSGGSYEQYF; cdr3_nt: TGCAGTGCTCCGACTAGCGGGGGCTCCTACGAGCAGTACTTC
v_call: TRBV4-2; clone_size: many; d_call: .; j_call: TRBJ2-3; cdr3_aa: CASSQEITVRGTDTQYF; cdr3_nt: TGTGCCAGCAGCCAAGAAATTACGGTGCGGGGCACAGATACGCAGTATTTT
v_call: TRBV6-6; clone_size: .; d_call: TRBD1; j_call: TRBJ1-2; cdr3_aa: CASSYGQGARGYTF; cdr3_nt: TGTGCCAGCAGTTATGGACAGGGGGCGCGGGGCTACACCTTC
v_call: TRBV27; clone_size: many; d_call: .; j_call: TRBJ1-1; cdr3_aa: CASSLSVGGATEAFF; cdr3_nt: TGTGCCAGCAGTTTAAGTGTGGGGGGCGCGACTGAAGCTTTCTTT
v_call: TRBV7-2; clone_size: many; d_call: TRBD2; j_call: TRBJ2-1; cdr3_aa: CASSLGGEGSNEQFF; cdr3_nt: TGTGCCAGCAGCTTAGGAGGGGAGGGATCCAATGAGCAGTTCTTC
v_call: TRBV7-2; clone_size: many; d_call: .; j_call: TRBJ2-3; cdr3_aa: CASSPGGGRDTQYF; cdr3_nt: TGTGCCAGCAGCCCTGGCGGGGGCAGAGATACGCAGTATTTT
v_call: TRBV6-1; clone_size: many; d_call: .; j_call: TRBJ1-2; cdr3_aa: CASSEVGQTYYGYTF; cdr3_nt: TGTGCCAGCAGTGAAGTTGGGCAGACTTACTATGGCTACACCTTC
v_call: TRBV2; clone_size: few; d_call: .; j_call: TRBJ1-1; cdr3_aa: CASSELSSAEAFF; cdr3_nt: TGTGCCAGCAGTGAGTTAAGTAGCGCTGAAGCTTTCTTT